The 16 T cell receptor beta chains below all came from one sample that was sequenced in a study of a mutant IDH1 vaccine in newly diagnosed glioma. Method: immunoSEQ multiplex PCR; TCRdb's copy keeps in-frame clones and lacks some. The sample includes 44,000 or so clones, 81% of them seen just once. The time point is: week 35, safety follow-up. In every dose of vaccine, 300 ug of mutant IDH1 20-mer peptide was given alongside topical imiquimod. Their antigen targets remain unknown. The input for sequencing was PBMCs, taken from a glioma patient whose treatment included an IDH1 peptide vaccine. The receptors stem from a woman in her thirties or forties with glioma. Some clones in this sample may be carry-over from other donors' samples.

The rearrangement uses TRBV19 and TRBJ2-3; D might be TRBD1 or TRBD2, each matching 6 bases. Between the trimmed V and J ends, which lost 6 bases and 1 base, there was a span of 23 bases. Germline V gene lookup returns CDR1 LNHDA and CDR2 SQIVND (reference sequence). The CDR3 runs to 18 residues. Here the CDR3 reads CASSPDRGPHPGTDTQYF. CDR3 nucleotides: TGTGCCAGTAGCCCGGATCGGGGGCCACACCCGGGCACAGATACGCAGTATTTT.

This rearrangement joins TRBV6-7 to TRBJ1-1, with D possibly being TRBD1 (5 bases). TRBV6-7 is an ORF for which the function is uncertain. The CDR3 has 15 amino acids. Between the trimmed V and J ends, which lost 6 bases and 4 bases, there was a span of 18 bases. The CDR3: CASRPGGALGTEAFF. CDR3 nucleotides: TGTGCCAGCAGACCGGGCGGGGCTTTAGGCACTGAAGCTTTCTTT.

This clone occurred once. V is TRBV14 and J is TRBJ2-7, with D uncertain. Germline CDR1 is SGHDN and CDR2 is FVKESK. The CDR3 runs to 13 residues. Trimming stripped 1 base from V and 6 bases from J, with 10 bases between. The CDR3 loop reads CASSQVLNAEQYF. For the CDR3, the DNA is TGTGCCAGCAGCCAAGTACTTAATGCCGAGCAGTACTTC.

V gene TRBV27 combines with J gene TRBJ1-4, with D possibly matching TRBD1 (5 bases). The CDR3 contains 14 residues. Trimming left V 7 bases short and J 10 bases short, with 19 bases between. Germline CDR1 is MNHEY and CDR2 is SMNVEV (reference sequence). The CDR3 nucleotides are TGTGCCAGCACCCTTTCGCGGGCGCAGGGAAAACTGTTTTTT. Protein sequence: CASTLSRAQGKLFF.

The chain joins TRBV29-1 to TRBJ2-7; a weak D match, TRBD2 (5 bases). Germline CDR1 and CDR2: SQVTM and ANQGSEA. This CDR3 is built from 11 residues. V gave up 8 bases and J gave up 6 bases, with 14 bases separating them. The CDR3 reads CSFTSRAEQYF. CDR3 DNA: TGCAGCTTCACATCGCGGGCCGAGCAGTACTTC.

This chain uses TRBV19 with TRBJ2-7; D not certain. This CDR3 comprises 14 residues. V was shortened by 5 bases and J by 2 bases, with 13 bases between the two germline ends. The germline gives CDR1 LNHDA, CDR2 SQIVND (reference sequence). CDR3: CASSPSTQAYEQYF. In DNA, the CDR3 is TGTGCCAGTAGTCCATCGACGCAAGCCTACGAGCAGTACTTC.

The rearrangement links TRBV7-2 to TRBJ2-3; TRBD2 matches at 7 bases. This CDR3 has 15 amino acids. V shed 1 base and J 6 bases; nucleotides not matched to a gene: 7. The germline V gene has CDR1 SGHTA and CDR2 FQGNSA. The CDR3, as DNA: TGTGCCAGCAGCTTAGAGCGAAGGGGAGGGGATACGCAGTATTTT. Amino acid sequence: CASSLERRGGDTQYF.

V usage is TRBV7-9 and J usage is TRBJ1-2, with TRBD1 matching 8 bases. The CDR3 covers 15 residues. V trimming: 5 bases; J trimming: 3 bases; junction bases outside the gene matches: 8. CDR1 and CDR2 (germline): SEHNR, FQNEAQ (reference sequence). CDR3 nucleotide sequence: TGTGCCAGCAGCCAAACGGGACAGGAGTACTATGGCTACACCTTC. It codes for CASSQTGQEYYGYTF.

The rearrangement uses TRBV4-2 and TRBJ1-6, with D possibly matching TRBD1 (5 bases). The germline CDR1 and CDR2 sequences are LGHNA and YNFKEQ. The CDR3 length is 16 residues. V was trimmed by 0 bases and J by 6 bases, leaving 12 bases between them. DNA of the CDR3: TGTGCCAGCAGCCAAGAGCGGGGGTTAGTTAATTCACCCCTCCACTTT. It is translated as CASSQERGLVNSPLHF.

The CDR3 spells CASSLGTRGLEQFF. CDR3 bases: TGCGCCAGCAGCTTGGGGACTAGAGGCCTTGAGCAGTTCTTC. The chain has TRBV5-1 and TRBJ2-1; 7 positions agree with TRBD2. With V trimmed by 0 bases and J by 9 bases, 6 bases remained unmatched. Germline loops: CDR1 SGHRS, CDR2 YFSETQ. The CDR3 consists of 14 residues. Looking up the rest from reference TRBV5-1 and TRBJ2-1 gives the full variable domain: KAGVTQTPRYLIKTRGQQVTLSCSPISGHRSVSWYQQTPGQGLQFLFEYFSETQRNKGNFPGRFSGRQFSNSRSEMNVSTLELGDSALYLCASSLGTRGLEQFFGPGTRLTVL.

This sequence joins TRBV29-1 and TRBJ1-4, with a possible D match to TRBD1 (6 bases). Trimming pared 3 bases from V and 8 bases from J, leaving 22 bases between. The CDR3 is made up of 16 amino acids. The germline CDR1 and CDR2 sequences are SQVTM and ANQGSEA. The CDR3 nucleotides are TGCAGCGTTGATTCCGGGACACTCACGAAGGGCGAAAAACTGTTTTTT. Protein sequence: CSVDSGTLTKGEKLFF. Full variable domain (rest looked up from reference TRBV29-1 and TRBJ1-4): SAVISQKPSRDICQRGTSLTIQCQVDSQVTMMFWYRQQPGQSLTLIATANQGSEATYESGFVIDKFPISRPNLTFSTLTVSNMSPEDSSIYLCSVDSGTLTKGEKLFFGSGTQLSVL.

The chain links TRBV7-2 to TRBJ2-1; a weak D match, TRBD1 (5 bases). Germline CDR1 and CDR2: SGHTA and FQGNSA. The CDR3 totals 14 residues. Trimming removed 4 bases at V and 4 bases at J, with 11 bases between. The CDR3 loop reads CASSSDSIYNEQFF. CDR3 bases: TGTGCCAGCAGCTCCGACAGCATTTACAATGAGCAGTTCTTC.

The chain recombines TRBV27 with TRBJ2-1, with 8 bases matching TRBD1. The trim removed 2 bases at V and 6 bases at J, leaving 3 bases unmatched. This CDR3 has 14 amino acids. The V gene's germline CDR1 is MNHEY and CDR2 SMNVEV (reference sequence). CDR3 in amino acids: CASSLGTGTNEQFF. Written as DNA, the CDR3 is TGTGCCAGCAGTTTAGGGACAGGTACCAATGAGCAGTTCTTC.

This clone was counted only a few times. The chain has TRBV28 and TRBJ1-2, with D tentatively TRBD1 (6 bases). The CDR3 covers 13 residues. CDR1 and CDR2 (germline): MDHEN, SYDVKM. Trimming pared 3 bases from V and 13 bases from J, leaving 18 bases between. The CDR3 sequence is CASSFGGPKLFTF. DNA for the CDR3: TGTGCCAGCAGTTTTGGGGGGCCTAAGTTGTTCACCTTC.

This clone has only a few counts. The J gene is TRBJ2-1, the V gene TRBV19; TRBD1 matches at 7 bases. The V and J ends lost 4 bases and 4 bases, in that order; junction bases with no gene match: 10. This CDR3 has 16 residues. Germline CDR1 reads LNHDA; CDR2 reads SQIVND (reference sequence). This chain's CDR3 is CASSKGSGQTYNEQFF. Here the CDR3 DNA reads TGTGCCAGTAGTAAGGGTTCGGGACAGACTTACAATGAGCAGTTCTTC.

The chain combines TRBV7-6 with TRBJ2-1, with D tentatively TRBD1 (6 bases). Germline CDR1 reads SGHVS; CDR2 reads FNYEAQ. The CDR3 sequence is 12 residues long. V was shortened by 1 base and J by 11 bases, with 9 bases between the two germline ends. CDR3 in amino acids: CASSLEGTKQFF. The CDR3 DNA is TGTGCCAGCAGCTTAGAAGGGACAAAGCAGTTCTTC.